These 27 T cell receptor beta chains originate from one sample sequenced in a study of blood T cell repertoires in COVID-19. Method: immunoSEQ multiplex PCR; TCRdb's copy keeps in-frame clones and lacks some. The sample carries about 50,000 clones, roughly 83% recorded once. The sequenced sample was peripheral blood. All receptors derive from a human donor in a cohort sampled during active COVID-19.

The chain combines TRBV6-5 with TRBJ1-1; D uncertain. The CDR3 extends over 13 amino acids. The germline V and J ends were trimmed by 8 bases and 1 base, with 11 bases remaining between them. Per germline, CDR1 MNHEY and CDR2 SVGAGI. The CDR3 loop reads CASGGRRNTEAFF. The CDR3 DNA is TGTGCCAGCGGAGGCAGGCGGAACACTGAAGCTTTCTTT.

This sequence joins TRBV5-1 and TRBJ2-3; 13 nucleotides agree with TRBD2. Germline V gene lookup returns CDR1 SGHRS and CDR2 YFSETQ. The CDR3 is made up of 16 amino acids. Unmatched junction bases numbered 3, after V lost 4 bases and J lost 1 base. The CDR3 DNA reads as TGCGCCAGCAGCGAAGGACTAGCGGGAGGCACAGATACGCAGTATTTT. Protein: CASSEGLAGGTDTQYF.

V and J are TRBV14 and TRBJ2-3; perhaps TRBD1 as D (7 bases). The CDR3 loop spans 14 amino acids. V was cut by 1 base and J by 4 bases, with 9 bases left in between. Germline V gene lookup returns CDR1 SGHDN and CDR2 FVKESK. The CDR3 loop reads CASSQARGADTQYF. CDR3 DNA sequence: TGTGCCAGCAGCCAAGCCAGGGGGGCAGATACGCAGTATTTT.

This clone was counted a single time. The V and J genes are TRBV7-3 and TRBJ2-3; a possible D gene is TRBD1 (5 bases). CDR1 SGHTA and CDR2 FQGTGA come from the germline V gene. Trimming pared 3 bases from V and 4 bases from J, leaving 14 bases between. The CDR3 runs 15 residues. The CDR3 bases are TGTGCCAGCAGCTTCGGGCAGGGTTATGCAGATACGCAGTATTTT. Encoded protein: CASSFGQGYADTQYF.

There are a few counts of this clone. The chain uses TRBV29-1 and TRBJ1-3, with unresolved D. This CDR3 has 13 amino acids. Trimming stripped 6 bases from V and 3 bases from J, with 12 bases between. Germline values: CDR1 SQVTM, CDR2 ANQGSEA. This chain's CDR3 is CSVGSTSGNTIYF. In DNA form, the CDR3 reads TGCAGCGTCGGATCTACTAGTGGAAACACCATATATTTT.

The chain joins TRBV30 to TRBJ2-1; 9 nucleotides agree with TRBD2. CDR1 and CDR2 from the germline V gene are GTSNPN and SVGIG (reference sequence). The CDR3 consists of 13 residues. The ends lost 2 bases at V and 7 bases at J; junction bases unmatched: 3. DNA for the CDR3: TGTGCCTGGAGTACCGGACTAGCGAATGAGCAGTTCTTC. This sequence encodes CAWSTGLANEQFF. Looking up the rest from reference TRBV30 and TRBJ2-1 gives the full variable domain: SQTIHQWPATLVQPVGSPLSLECTVEGTSNPNLYWYRQAAGRGLQLLFYSVGIGQISSEVPQNLSASRPQDRQFILSSKKLLLSDSGFYLCAWSTGLANEQFFGPGTRLTVL.

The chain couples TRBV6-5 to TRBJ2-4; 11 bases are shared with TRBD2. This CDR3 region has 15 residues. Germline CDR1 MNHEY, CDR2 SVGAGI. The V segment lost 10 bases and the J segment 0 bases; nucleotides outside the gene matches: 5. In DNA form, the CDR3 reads TGTGCCACCCCTAGCGGGAGGAAAGCCAAAAACATTCAGTACTTC. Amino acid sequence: CATPSGRKAKNIQYF.

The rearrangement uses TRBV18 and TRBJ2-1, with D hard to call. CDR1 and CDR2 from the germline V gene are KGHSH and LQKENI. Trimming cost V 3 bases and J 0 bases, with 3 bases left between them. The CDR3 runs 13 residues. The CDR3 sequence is CASSPISYNEQFF. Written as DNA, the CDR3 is TGTGCCAGCTCACCCATCTCCTACAATGAGCAGTTCTTC.

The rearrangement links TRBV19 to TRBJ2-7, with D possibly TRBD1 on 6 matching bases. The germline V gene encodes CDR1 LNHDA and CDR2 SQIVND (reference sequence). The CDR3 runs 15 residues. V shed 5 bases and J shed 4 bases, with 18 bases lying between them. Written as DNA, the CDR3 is TGTGCCAGTAGTGGCCAAATTACAGGGACGTACGAGCAGTACTTC. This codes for CASSGQITGTYEQYF.

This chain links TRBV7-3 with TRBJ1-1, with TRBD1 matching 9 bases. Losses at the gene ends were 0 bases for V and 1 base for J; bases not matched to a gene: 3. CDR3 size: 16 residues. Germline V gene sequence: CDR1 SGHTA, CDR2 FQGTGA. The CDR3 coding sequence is TGTGCCAGCAGCTTAACCCCGGGACAGGGGAACACTGAAGCTTTCTTT. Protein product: CASSLTPGQGNTEAFF. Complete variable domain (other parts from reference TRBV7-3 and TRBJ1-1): GAGVSQTPSNKVTEKGKYVELRCDPISGHTALYWYRQSLGQGPEFLIYFQGTGAADDSGLPNDRFFAVRPEGSVSTLKIQRTERGDSAVYLCASSLTPGQGNTEAFFGQGTRLTVV.

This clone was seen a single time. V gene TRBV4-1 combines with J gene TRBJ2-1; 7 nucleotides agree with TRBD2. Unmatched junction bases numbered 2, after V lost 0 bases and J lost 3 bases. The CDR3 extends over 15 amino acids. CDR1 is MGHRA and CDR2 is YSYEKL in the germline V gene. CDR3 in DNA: TGCGCCAGCAGCCAAGAGGGGGGGAGCTACAATGAGCAGTTCTTC. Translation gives CASSQEGGSYNEQFF.

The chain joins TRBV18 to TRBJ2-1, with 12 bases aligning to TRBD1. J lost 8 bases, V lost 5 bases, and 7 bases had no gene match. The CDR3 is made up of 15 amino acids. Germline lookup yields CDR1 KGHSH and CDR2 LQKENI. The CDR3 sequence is CASSAGTGGSDEQFF. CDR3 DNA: TGTGCCAGCTCAGCCGGGACAGGGGGCTCGGATGAGCAGTTCTTC. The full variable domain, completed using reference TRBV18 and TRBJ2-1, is NAGVMQNPRHLVRRRGQEARLRCSPMKGHSHVYWYRQLPEEGLKFMVYLQKENIIDESGMPKERFSAEFPKEGPSILRIQQVVRGDSAAYFCASSAGTGGSDEQFFGPGTRLTVL.

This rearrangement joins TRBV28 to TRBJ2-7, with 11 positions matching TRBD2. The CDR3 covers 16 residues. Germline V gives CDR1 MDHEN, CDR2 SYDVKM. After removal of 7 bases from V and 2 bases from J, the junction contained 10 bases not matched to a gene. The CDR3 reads CASTPRGTSGTYEQYF. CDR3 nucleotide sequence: TGTGCCAGCACCCCAAGGGGGACTAGCGGAACCTACGAGCAGTACTTC.

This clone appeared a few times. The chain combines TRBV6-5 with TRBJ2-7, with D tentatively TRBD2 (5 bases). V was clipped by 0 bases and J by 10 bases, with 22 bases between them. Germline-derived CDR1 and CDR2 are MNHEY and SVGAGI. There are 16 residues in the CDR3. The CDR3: CASSYSGRTRGSLQYF. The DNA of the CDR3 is TGTGCCAGCAGTTACTCCGGCCGTACTCGGGGTAGCCTACAGTACTTC.

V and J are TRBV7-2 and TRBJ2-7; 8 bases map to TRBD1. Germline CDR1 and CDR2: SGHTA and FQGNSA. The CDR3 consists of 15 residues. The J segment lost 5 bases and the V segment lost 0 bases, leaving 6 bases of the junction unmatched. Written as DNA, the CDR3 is TGTGCCAGCAGCTTAGCGGCCAGGGGGCAGGACGAGCAGTACTTC. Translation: CASSLAARGQDEQYF.

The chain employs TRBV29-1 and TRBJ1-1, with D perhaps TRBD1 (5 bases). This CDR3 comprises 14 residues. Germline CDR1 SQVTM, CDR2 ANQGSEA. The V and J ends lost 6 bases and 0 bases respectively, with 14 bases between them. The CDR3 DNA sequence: TGCAGCGTAGCGGGGCAGGTCCTGAACACTGAAGCTTTCTTT. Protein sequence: CSVAGQVLNTEAFF.

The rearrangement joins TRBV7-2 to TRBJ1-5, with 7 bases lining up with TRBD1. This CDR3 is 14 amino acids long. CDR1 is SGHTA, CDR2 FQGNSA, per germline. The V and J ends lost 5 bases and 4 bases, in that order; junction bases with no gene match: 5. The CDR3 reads CASSRDSHNQPQHF. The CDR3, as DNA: TGTGCCAGCAGCCGGGACAGCCATAATCAGCCCCAGCATTTT.

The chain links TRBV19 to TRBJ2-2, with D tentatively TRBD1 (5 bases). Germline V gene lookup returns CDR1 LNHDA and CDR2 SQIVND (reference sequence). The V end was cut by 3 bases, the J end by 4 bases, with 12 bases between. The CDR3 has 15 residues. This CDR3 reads CASSIRQGSTGELFF. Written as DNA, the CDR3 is TGTGCCAGTAGTATTAGGCAGGGAAGCACCGGGGAGCTGTTTTTT.

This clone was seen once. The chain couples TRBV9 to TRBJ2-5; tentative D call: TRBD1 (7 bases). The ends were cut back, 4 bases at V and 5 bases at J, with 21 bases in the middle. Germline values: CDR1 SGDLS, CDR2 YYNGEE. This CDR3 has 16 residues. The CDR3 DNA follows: TGTGCCAGCAGCCCCTACGGACAGGTGGGGAGGGAGACCCAGTACTTC. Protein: CASSPYGQVGRETQYF.

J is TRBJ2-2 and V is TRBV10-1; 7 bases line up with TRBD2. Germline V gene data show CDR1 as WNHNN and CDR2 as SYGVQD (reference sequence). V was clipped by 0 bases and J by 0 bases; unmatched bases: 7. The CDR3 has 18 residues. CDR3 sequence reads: CASSESPGLDTNTGELFF. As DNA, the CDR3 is TGCGCCAGCAGTGAGTCTCCCGGACTAGACACGAACACCGGGGAGCTGTTTTTT.

The CDR3 here is CASSRQGAARGTF. The CDR3 DNA reads as TGTGCCAGCAGCCGGCAGGGGGCGGCTAGAGGCACCTTC. This chain uses TRBV9 with TRBJ1-2; 8 positions agree with TRBD1. Trimming took 4 bases from V and 13 from J; bases not matched to a gene: 12. Germline V lookup: CDR1 SGDLS, CDR2 YYNGEE. The CDR3 sequence is 13 residues long.

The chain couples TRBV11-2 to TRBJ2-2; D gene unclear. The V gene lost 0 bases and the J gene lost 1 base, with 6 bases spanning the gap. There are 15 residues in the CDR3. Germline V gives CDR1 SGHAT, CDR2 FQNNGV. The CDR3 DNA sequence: TGTGCCAGCAGCTTAGATCCGTTGAACACCGGGGAGCTGTTTTTT. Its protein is CASSLDPLNTGELFF.

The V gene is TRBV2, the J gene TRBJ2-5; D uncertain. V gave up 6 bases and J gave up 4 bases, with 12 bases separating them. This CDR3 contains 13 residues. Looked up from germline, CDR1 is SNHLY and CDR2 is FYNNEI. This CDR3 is CASSPGPGETQYF. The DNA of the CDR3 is TGTGCCAGCAGCCCGGGTCCCGGAGAGACCCAGTACTTC.

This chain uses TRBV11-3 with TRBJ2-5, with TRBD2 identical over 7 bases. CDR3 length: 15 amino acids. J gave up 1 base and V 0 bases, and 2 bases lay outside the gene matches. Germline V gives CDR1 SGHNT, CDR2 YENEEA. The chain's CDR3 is CASSLDRTSQETQYF. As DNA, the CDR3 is TGTGCCAGCAGCTTAGATAGGACTAGCCAAGAGACCCAGTACTTC. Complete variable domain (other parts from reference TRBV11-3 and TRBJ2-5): EAGVVQSPRYKIIEKKQPVAFWCNPISGHNTLYWYLQNLGQGPELLIRYENEEAVDDSQLPKDRFSAERLKGVDSTLKIQPAELGDSAVYLCASSLDRTSQETQYFGPGTRLLVL.

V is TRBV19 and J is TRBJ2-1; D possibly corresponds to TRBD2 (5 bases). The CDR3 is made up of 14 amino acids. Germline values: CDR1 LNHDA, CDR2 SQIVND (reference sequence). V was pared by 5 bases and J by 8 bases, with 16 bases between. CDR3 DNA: TGTGCCAGTAGTCGGGCCACGGAGGTATATGAGCAGTTCTTC. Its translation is CASSRATEVYEQFF.

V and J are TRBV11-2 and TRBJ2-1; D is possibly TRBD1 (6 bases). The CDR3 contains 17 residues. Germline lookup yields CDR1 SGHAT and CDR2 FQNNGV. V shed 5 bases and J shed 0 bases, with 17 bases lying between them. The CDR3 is CASSTGQSQSSYNEQFF. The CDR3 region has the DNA TGTGCCAGCAGCACCGGACAGTCCCAAAGCTCCTACAATGAGCAGTTCTTC. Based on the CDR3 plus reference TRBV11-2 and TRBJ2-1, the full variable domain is EAGVAQSPRYKIIEKRQSVAFWCNPISGHATLYWYQQILGQGPKLLIQFQNNGVVDDSQLPKDRFSAERLKGVDSTLKIQPAKLEDSAVYLCASSTGQSQSSYNEQFFGPGTRLTVL.

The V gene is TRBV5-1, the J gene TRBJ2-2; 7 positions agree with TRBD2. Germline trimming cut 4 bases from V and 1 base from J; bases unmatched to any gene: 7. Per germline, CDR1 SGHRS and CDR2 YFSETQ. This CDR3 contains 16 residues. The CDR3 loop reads CASSVAGGGNTGELFF. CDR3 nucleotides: TGCGCCAGCAGCGTGGCTGGCGGGGGGAACACCGGGGAGCTGTTTTTT.